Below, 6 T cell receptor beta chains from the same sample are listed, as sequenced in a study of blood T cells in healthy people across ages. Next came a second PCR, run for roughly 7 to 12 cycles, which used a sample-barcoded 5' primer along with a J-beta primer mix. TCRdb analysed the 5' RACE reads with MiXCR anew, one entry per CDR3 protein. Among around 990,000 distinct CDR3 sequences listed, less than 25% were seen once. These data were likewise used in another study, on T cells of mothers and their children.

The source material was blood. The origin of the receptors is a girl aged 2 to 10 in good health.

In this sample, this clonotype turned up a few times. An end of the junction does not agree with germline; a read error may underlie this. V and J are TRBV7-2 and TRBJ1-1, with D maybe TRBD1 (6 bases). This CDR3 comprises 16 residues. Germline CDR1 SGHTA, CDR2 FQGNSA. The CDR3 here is CASSAQVGQPNTGAFF. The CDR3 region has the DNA TGTGCCAGCAGCGCCCAAGTAGGACAGCCGAACACTGGAGCTTTCTTT.

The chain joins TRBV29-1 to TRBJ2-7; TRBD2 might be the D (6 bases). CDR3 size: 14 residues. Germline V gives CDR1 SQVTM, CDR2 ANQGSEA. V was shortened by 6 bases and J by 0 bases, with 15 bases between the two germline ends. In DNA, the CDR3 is TGCAGCGTGGGGGACTCTTGGAGCTCCTACGAGCAGTACTTC. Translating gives CSVGDSWSSYEQYF.

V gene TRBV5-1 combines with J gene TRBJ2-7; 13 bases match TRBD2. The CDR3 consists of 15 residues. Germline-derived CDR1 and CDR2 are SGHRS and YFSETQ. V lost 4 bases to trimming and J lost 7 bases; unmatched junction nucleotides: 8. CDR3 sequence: CASSNGLAGAREQYF. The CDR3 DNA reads TGCGCCAGCAGCAACGGACTAGCGGGGGCACGAGAGCAGTACTTC.

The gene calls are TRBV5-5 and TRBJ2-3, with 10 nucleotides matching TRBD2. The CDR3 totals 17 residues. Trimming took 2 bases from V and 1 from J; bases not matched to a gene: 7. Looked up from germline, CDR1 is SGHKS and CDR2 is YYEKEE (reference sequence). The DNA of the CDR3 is TGTGCCAGCAGCTTTATTACCGGGACTAGCGGCACAGATACGCAGTATTTT. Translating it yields CASSFITGTSGTDTQYF.

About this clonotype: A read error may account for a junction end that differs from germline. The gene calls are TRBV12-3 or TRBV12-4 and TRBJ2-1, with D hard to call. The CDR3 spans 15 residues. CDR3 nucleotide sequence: TGTGCCAGCGGTTTAGAGGTTCCTTCCTACAATGAGCAGTTCTTC. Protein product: CASGLEVPSYNEQFF.

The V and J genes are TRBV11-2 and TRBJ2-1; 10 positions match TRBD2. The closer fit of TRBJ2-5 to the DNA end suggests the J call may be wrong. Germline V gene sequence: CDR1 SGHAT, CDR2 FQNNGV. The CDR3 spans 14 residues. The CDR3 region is CASSQTSGPETQYF. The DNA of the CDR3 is TGTGCCAGCAGCCAGACTAGCGGGCCAGAGACCCAGTACTTC.